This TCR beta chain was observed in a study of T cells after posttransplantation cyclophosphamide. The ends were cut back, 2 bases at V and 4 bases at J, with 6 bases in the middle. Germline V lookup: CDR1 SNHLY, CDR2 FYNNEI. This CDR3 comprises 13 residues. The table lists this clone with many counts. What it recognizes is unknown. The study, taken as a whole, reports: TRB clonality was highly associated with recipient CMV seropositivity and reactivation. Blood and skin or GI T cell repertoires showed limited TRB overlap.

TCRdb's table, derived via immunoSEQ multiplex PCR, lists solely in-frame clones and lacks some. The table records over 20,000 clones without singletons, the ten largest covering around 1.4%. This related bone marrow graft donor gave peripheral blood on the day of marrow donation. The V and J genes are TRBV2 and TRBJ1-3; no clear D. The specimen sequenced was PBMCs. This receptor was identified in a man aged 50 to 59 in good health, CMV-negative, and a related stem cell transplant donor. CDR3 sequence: CASSEIEGNTIYF. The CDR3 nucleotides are TGTGCCAGCAGTGAAATAGAGGGAAACACCATATATTTT.